The 31 T cell receptor beta chains in this list originate from one sample, sequenced in a study of post-analysis software for immune sequencing data (dated by TCRdb to the mid-2010s). Broad study findings and their caveats: A few TRBV segments, including TRBV5-6, TRBV5-1 and TRBV20-1, were significantly more frequent in patients than controls.

The antigens these receptors bind are not known. The method was PCR. Sequencing instrument: Illumina HiSeq 2500. Unique molecular identifiers were incorporated into TCR beta cDNA libraries to reduce PCR and sequencing biases. TCRdb's own reprocessing of the public reads used fastp at Q25 and MiXCR and kept productive beta chains. Every distinct CDR3 protein forms one entry, paired with its most common genes and DNA. The table for this sample lists about 200,000 distinct CDR3 sequences; 25% to 30% of them were counted only once. Nearly 3.5% of the sample belongs to the ten largest clones. The source material was blood. The receptors stem from a girl between 2 and 17 years old with multiple sclerosis.

Many counts were recorded for this clonotype. The chain carries TRBV5-1 and TRBJ2-1; D could derive from TRBD1 or TRBD2 (5 bases each). The ends were cut back, 4 bases at V and 7 bases at J, with 12 bases in the middle. This CDR3 is 13 amino acids long. Germline-derived CDR1 and CDR2 are SGHRS and YFSETQ. The CDR3 bases are TGCGCCAGCAGCGCAGGGCGGGTAAATGAGCAGTTCTTC. Protein product: CASSAGRVNEQFF. Supplemented by reference TRBV5-1 and TRBJ2-1, the full variable domain reads KAGVTQTPRYLIKTRGQQVTLSCSPISGHRSVSWYQQTPGQGLQFLFEYFSETQRNKGNFPGRFSGRQFSNSRSEMNVSTLELGDSALYLCASSAGRVNEQFFGPGTRLTVL.

In its sample, this clonotype was seen many times. This chain links TRBV29-1 with TRBJ2-7; D unclear. The CDR3 runs 11 residues. From germline, CDR1 is SQVTM and CDR2 ANQGSEA. With 1 base removed from V and 4 bases from J, the gap between germline ends came to 5 bases. CDR3 in amino acids: CSVEGNYEQYF. CDR3 nucleotide sequence: TGCAGCGTTGAAGGGAATTACGAGCAGTACTTC.

At least ten counts were recorded for this clonotype. CDR3 region: CSAPGDSGADTQYF. The DNA of the CDR3 is TGCAGTGCCCCGGGGGACTCCGGCGCAGATACGCAGTATTTT. This chain links TRBV20-1 with TRBJ2-3, with TRBD2 as a possible D gene (6 bases). The CDR3 is 14 residues long. CDR1 is DFQATT and CDR2 is SNEGSKA in the germline V gene (reference sequence). The germline V and J ends were trimmed by 6 bases and 4 bases, with 17 bases remaining between them.

Regarding this clonotype: A read error may be the cause here, since a much bigger clone is one base away. V and J are TRBV21-1 and TRBJ2-3; the table's D call of TRBD1 was not tested on the DNA. TRBV21-1 is annotated as a pseudogene. The length of the CDR3 is 14 residues. The CDR3 sequence is CASSAGTVTDTRYF. DNA for the CDR3: TGTGCCAGCAGCGCCGGGACAGTCACAGATACGCGGTATTTT.

The CDR3 DNA sequence: TGCAGTGCCAGGGGTCTCAGGGGGAAAGAGACCCAGTACTTC. It specifies CSARGLRGKETQYF. The chain is built from TRBV20-1 and TRBJ2-5; 7 bases are shared with TRBD1. This CDR3 spans 14 amino acids. V shed 6 bases and J 3 bases; nucleotides not matched to a gene: 10. CDR1 is DFQATT, CDR2 SNEGSKA, per germline (reference sequence).

In regard to this clonotype: A much larger clone is a single base away; this may be a read error. This chain connects TRBV2 to TRBJ2-3; 8 bases align to TRBD2. Germline CDR1 reads SNHLY; CDR2 reads FYNNEI. The CDR3 has 15 residues. The CDR3 spells CASSGTSWGTDTRYF. Here the CDR3 DNA reads TGTGCCAGCAGTGGGACTAGCTGGGGCACAGATACGCGGTATTTT.

On this clonotype: A much larger clonotype is one base distant, so this may be a read error. V gene TRBV7-7 combines with J gene TRBJ2-7; a possible D gene is TRBD2 (5 bases). V was clipped by 6 bases and J by 7 bases, with 22 bases between them. The V gene's germline CDR1 is SSHAT and CDR2 FNYEAQ (reference sequence). The CDR3 is 15 amino acids. The CDR3 sequence: CASSPDWTGNNEQYF. The CDR3 nucleotides are TGTGCCAGCAGTCCCGACTGGACTGGGAACAATGAGCAGTACTTC. Variable domain in full (rest from reference TRBV7-7 and TRBJ2-7): GAGVSQSPRYKVTKRGQDVTLRCDPISSHATLYWYQQALGQGPEFLTYFNYEAQPDKSGLPSDRFSAERPEGSISTLTIQRTEQRDSAMYRCASSPDWTGNNEQYFGPGTRLTVT.

The chain employs TRBV6-4 and TRBJ2-7; TRBD2 agrees at 9 bases. CDR3 size: 16 residues. Germline V gene sequence: CDR1 MRHNA, CDR2 SNTAGT. After removal of 5 bases from V and 7 bases from J, the junction contained 15 bases not matched to a gene. The DNA of the CDR3 is TGTGCCAGCAGTCTTAGCGGGAGAGGGGGATACAATGAGCAGTACGTC. Its translation is CASSLSGRGGYNEQYV.

As DNA, the CDR3 is TGTGCCAGCAGCTTAGCTAGCGGCATTACCAGCACAGATACGCAGTATTTT. Its translation: CASSLASGITSTDTQYF. V and J are TRBV7-6 and TRBJ2-3; TRBD2 is a possible D gene (6 bases). Trimming took 0 bases from V and 0 from J, leaving 13 bases between them. CDR1 is SGHVS and CDR2 is FNYEAQ in the germline V gene. The CDR3 has 17 residues.

This clonotype appeared a few times. The genes are TRBV7-2 and TRBJ1-5; D ambiguous. Looked up from germline, CDR1 is SGHTA and CDR2 is FQGNSA. V was cut by 5 bases and J by 5 bases, with 16 bases left in between. The CDR3 runs to 15 residues. CDR3 coding DNA: TGTGCCAGCAGCCCCGGCTGGAACGGAGATCAGCCCCAGCATTTT. Its protein is CASSPGWNGDQPQHF.

This clonotype was counted only a few times. The chain couples TRBV20-1 to TRBJ1-2; D gene unclear. CDR3 length: 13 residues. Germline lookup yields CDR1 DFQATT and CDR2 SNEGSKA (reference sequence). The V end lost 6 bases, the J end lost 4 bases, and 15 bases lay between the germline ends. This CDR3 reads CSAYQRAGYGYTF. CDR3 bases: TGCAGTGCCTATCAGCGGGCTGGCTATGGCTACACCTTC.

This clonotype showed up just once. The CDR3 loop is CAILGLAGGPYEQYF. The DNA of the CDR3 is TGTGCCATCTTGGGACTAGCGGGGGGGCCCTACGAGCAGTACTTC. This chain connects TRBV10-3 to TRBJ2-7, with TRBD2 matching over 16 bases. Germline V gene lookup returns CDR1 ENHRY and CDR2 SYGVKD. With V trimmed by 8 bases and J by 2 bases, 3 bases remained unmatched. The CDR3 contains 15 residues.

This clonotype was counted between two and nine times. V is TRBV6-6 and J is TRBJ1-1; D ambiguous. This CDR3 is 15 amino acids long. Between the trimmed V and J ends, which lost 5 bases and 0 bases, there was a span of 13 bases. Germline V lookup: CDR1 MNHNY, CDR2 SVGAGI (reference sequence). In DNA form, the CDR3 reads TGTGCCAGCAGTCGCTCGGGAGTCATGAACACTGAAGCTTTCTTT. Its protein is CASSRSGVMNTEAFF.

A few counts support this clonotype. The chain uses TRBV20-1 and TRBJ2-2; possibly TRBD2 for D (5 bases). CDR3 length: 14 amino acids. V lost 0 bases to trimming and J lost 4 bases, with 9 bases between them. Per germline, CDR1 DFQATT and CDR2 SNEGSKA (reference sequence). This CDR3 reads CSARDLRGTGELFF. The CDR3 coding sequence is TGCAGTGCTAGAGATCTCCGGGGCACCGGGGAGCTGTTTTTT.

This clonotype has a count of ten or more. The J gene is TRBJ2-1, the V gene TRBV5-1; D is perhaps TRBD1 (5 bases). The ends were cut back, 0 bases at V and 2 bases at J, with 12 bases in the middle. The germline V gene has CDR1 SGHRS and CDR2 YFSETQ. CDR3 length: 16 amino acids. The CDR3 coding sequence is TGCGCCAGCAGCTTGGTCGGCAGGGCGACCTACAATGAGCAGTTCTTC. Translating gives CASSLVGRATYNEQFF. The full variable domain, its missing parts supplied by reference TRBV5-1 and TRBJ2-1, is KAGVTQTPRYLIKTRGQQVTLSCSPISGHRSVSWYQQTPGQGLQFLFEYFSETQRNKGNFPGRFSGRQFSNSRSEMNVSTLELGDSALYLCASSLVGRATYNEQFFGPGTRLTVL.

This clonotype showed up just a few times. The chain joins TRBV7-9 to TRBJ1-1; the match to TRBD1 covers 7 bases. This CDR3 region has 15 residues. The V and J ends lost 1 base and 4 bases, in that order; junction bases with no gene match: 6. Germline V gives CDR1 SEHNR, CDR2 FQNEAQ (reference sequence). The CDR3 region is CASSLVRQGGTEAFF. Here the CDR3 DNA reads TGTGCCAGCAGCTTAGTTCGACAGGGCGGCACTGAAGCTTTCTTT.

To note about this clonotype: A much larger clone lies a single base off, so this may be a read error. Here the CDR3 reads CANSHGAGTDYEQYF. The CDR3 bases are TGCGCCAACAGCCATGGGGCCGGGACAGACTACGAGCAGTACTTC. V gene TRBV5-1 combines with J gene TRBJ2-7; 7 positions match TRBD1. Germline CDR1 and CDR2: SGHRS and YFSETQ. The CDR3 runs to 15 residues. The variable domain in full, completed from reference TRBV5-1 and TRBJ2-7, reads KAGVTQTPRYLIKTRGQQVTLSCSPISGHRSVSWYQQTPGQGLQFLFEYFSETQRNKGNFPGRFSGRQFSNSRSEMNVSTLELGDSALYLCANSHGAGTDYEQYFGPGTRLTVT.

This clonotype was picked up a small number of times. The chain uses TRBV5-1 and TRBJ2-5, with 7 bases fitting TRBD2. CDR1 SGHRS and CDR2 YFSETQ come from the germline V gene. V shed 4 bases and J 0 bases; nucleotides not matched to a gene: 6. The CDR3 has 15 amino acids. DNA for the CDR3: TGCGCCAGCAGCCGGAGCGGGACGTACCAAGAGACCCAGTACTTC. Protein: CASSRSGTYQETQYF.

The CDR3 sequence is CSARVLGREVRGGYTF. The DNA for the CDR3 is TGCAGTGCTAGAGTTTTGGGAAGGGAGGTTCGGGGTGGCTACACCTTC. This rearrangement joins TRBV20-1 to TRBJ1-2; D unresolved. The CDR3 covers 16 residues. Germline-derived CDR1 and CDR2 are DFQATT and SNEGSKA (reference sequence). The ends were cut back, 1 base at V and 7 bases at J, with 22 bases in the middle.

This clonotype appeared a few times. The rearrangement joins TRBV10-3 to TRBJ2-1; D possibly corresponds to TRBD2 (6 bases). CDR3 size: 16 residues. CDR1 and CDR2 from the germline V gene are ENHRY and SYGVKD. V was clipped by 3 bases and J by 1 base, with 13 bases between them. The CDR3 DNA reads as TGTGCCATCAGTGATGCTAGCGTTCGGTCCTACAATGAGCAGTTCTTC. This codes for CAISDASVRSYNEQFF.

This clonotype came up many times. This chain joins TRBV20-1 and TRBJ1-5; 7 positions agree with TRBD1. CDR1 DFQATT and CDR2 SNEGSKA come from the germline V gene (reference sequence). Trimming cost V 6 bases and J 4 bases; bases outside gene matches: 9. The CDR3 runs 14 residues. The CDR3 DNA is TGCAGTGCGCGCCCGGGACAGCAAAATCAGCCCCAGCATTTT. It encodes CSARPGQQNQPQHF.

This clonotype came up many times. This rearrangement joins TRBV5-1 to TRBJ2-1, with TRBD2 matching 10 bases. The CDR3 is made up of 19 amino acids. V was pared by 2 bases and J by 0 bases, with 11 bases of the junction left unmatched. CDR1 is SGHRS, CDR2 YFSETQ, per germline. The CDR3 sequence is CASSFTASSGGSSYNEQFF. In DNA, the CDR3 is TGCGCCAGCAGCTTTACGGCGTCTAGCGGGGGAAGCTCCTACAATGAGCAGTTCTTC.

At least ten counts were recorded for this clonotype. V usage is TRBV28 and J usage is TRBJ2-7; D gene ambiguous. Trimming removed 2 bases at V and 3 bases at J, with 17 bases between. There are 16 residues in the CDR3. The germline V gene encodes CDR1 MDHEN and CDR2 SYDVKM. This chain's CDR3 is CASSLSRPVVGYEQYF. DNA of the CDR3: TGTGCCAGCAGTTTAAGTCGGCCAGTTGTTGGCTACGAGCAGTACTTC.

On this clonotype: A much larger clone is a single base away; this may be a read error. V and J are TRBV12-3 or TRBV12-4 and TRBJ1-2; 9 nucleotides line up with TRBD1. The CDR3 runs to 13 residues. V trimming: 7 bases; J trimming: 8 bases; junction bases outside the gene matches: 8. The CDR3 sequence: CASKPDRGDGYTF. The CDR3 nucleotides read TGTGCCAGCAAACCCGACAGGGGGGACGGCTACACCTTC.

This chain uses TRBV18 with TRBJ2-1, with a weak D call TRBD1 (5 bases). Trimming pared 3 bases from V and 3 bases from J, leaving 12 bases between. Per germline, CDR1 KGHSH and CDR2 LQKENI. CDR3 length: 15 residues. The CDR3 bases are TGTGCCAGCTCACCTACGACAGTCAACTACAATGAGCAGTTCTTC. As protein: CASSPTTVNYNEQFF.

CDR3 sequence: CASSPAGQKYTDTQYF. The CDR3 DNA sequence: TGTGCCAGCAGCCCCGCCGGACAGAAATACACAGATACGCAGTATTTT. The chain links TRBV7-3 to TRBJ2-3; tentative D call: TRBD1 (6 bases). CDR1 and CDR2 from the germline V gene are SGHTA and FQGTGA. Trimming took off 5 bases at V and 2 bases at J, with 17 bases between the two ends. This CDR3 comprises 16 residues.

This clonotype has at least ten counts. This chain uses TRBV18 with TRBJ2-1, with D perhaps matching TRBD2 (6 bases). The ends were cut back, 2 bases at V and 0 bases at J, with 14 bases in the middle. This CDR3 region has 17 residues. Germline V CDR1 and CDR2: KGHSH, LQKENI. CDR3 residues: CASSPGAGSSSYNEQFF. CDR3 DNA sequence: TGTGCCAGCTCACCAGGGGCGGGGTCTAGCTCCTACAATGAGCAGTTCTTC. The whole variable domain, remainder taken from reference TRBV18 and TRBJ2-1, is NAGVMQNPRHLVRRRGQEARLRCSPMKGHSHVYWYRQLPEEGLKFMVYLQKENIIDESGMPKERFSAEFPKEGPSILRIQQVVRGDSAAYFCASSPGAGSSSYNEQFFGPGTRLTVL.

There are a few counts of this clonotype. The rearrangement uses TRBV11-2 and TRBJ2-3; D uncertain. Germline CDR1 and CDR2: SGHAT and FQNNGV. The CDR3 sequence is 14 residues long. V lost 2 bases, J lost 4 bases, and 10 bases lay in between. The CDR3 DNA sequence: TGTGCCAGCAGCTTATTTGATCCCGCAGATACGCAGTATTTT. It specifies CASSLFDPADTQYF.

On this clonotype itself: A much larger clone is a single base away; this may be a read error. This rearrangement joins TRBV25-1 to TRBJ2-1, with 7 bases that match TRBD1. This CDR3 is 15 amino acids long. Per germline, CDR1 MGHDK and CDR2 SYGVNS. V was pared by 5 bases and J by 13 bases, with 17 bases of the junction left unmatched. CDR3 DNA sequence: TGTGCCAGCAGTACCGGGACAGTAGGGCGCGAGACCCAGTTCTTC. Translated: CASSTGTVGRETQFF.

This clonotype was detected ten times or more. Written as DNA, the CDR3 is TGTGCCAGCAGTACCACAGGGGGGTCCTACGAGCAGTACTTC. This encodes CASSTTGGSYEQYF. This chain uses TRBV28 with TRBJ2-7; the match to TRBD1 covers 8 bases. V gave up 5 bases and J gave up 1 base; unmatched junction bases: 4. The CDR3 runs to 14 residues. From germline, CDR1 is MDHEN and CDR2 SYDVKM.

This clonotype was observed many times. The chain combines TRBV4-1 with TRBJ2-5; D unclear. The CDR3 is 16 residues long. Germline lookup yields CDR1 MGHRA and CDR2 YSYEKL. The V end was cut by 4 bases, the J end by 5 bases, with 20 bases between. In DNA, the CDR3 is TGCGCCAGCAGCCCGGTCCAGACGGGCTCGTGGGAGACCCAGTACTTC. Its protein is CASSPVQTGSWETQYF.